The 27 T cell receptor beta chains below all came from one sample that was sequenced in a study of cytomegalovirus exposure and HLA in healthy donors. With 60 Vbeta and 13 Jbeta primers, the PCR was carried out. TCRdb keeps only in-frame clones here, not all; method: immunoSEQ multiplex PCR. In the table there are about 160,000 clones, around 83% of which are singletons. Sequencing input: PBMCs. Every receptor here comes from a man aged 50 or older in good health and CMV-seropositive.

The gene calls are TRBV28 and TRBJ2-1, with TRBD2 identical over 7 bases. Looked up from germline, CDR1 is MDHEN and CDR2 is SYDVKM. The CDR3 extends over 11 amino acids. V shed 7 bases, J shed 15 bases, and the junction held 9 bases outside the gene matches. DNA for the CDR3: TGTGCCAGCACCTTAGGGAGGGATCGGTTCTTC. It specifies CASTLGRDRFF.

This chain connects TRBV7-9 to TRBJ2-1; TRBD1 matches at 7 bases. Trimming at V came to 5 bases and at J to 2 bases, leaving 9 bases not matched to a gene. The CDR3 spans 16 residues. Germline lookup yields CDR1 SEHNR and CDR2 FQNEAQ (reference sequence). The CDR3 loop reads CASSQGGGTAYNEQFF. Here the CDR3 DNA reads TGTGCCAGCAGCCAAGGAGGTGGGACAGCCTACAATGAGCAGTTCTTC.

The CDR3 sequence: CASSPEGGHRGRIYGYTF. CDR3 DNA sequence: TGTGCCAGCAGCCCAGAGGGAGGCCACAGGGGGCGCATCTATGGCTACACCTTC. V is TRBV7-2 and J is TRBJ1-2, with 9 positions matching TRBD1. Germline assignment: CDR1 SGHTA and CDR2 FQGNSA. The CDR3 has 18 residues. V was pared by 5 bases and J by 4 bases, with 17 bases of the junction left unmatched.

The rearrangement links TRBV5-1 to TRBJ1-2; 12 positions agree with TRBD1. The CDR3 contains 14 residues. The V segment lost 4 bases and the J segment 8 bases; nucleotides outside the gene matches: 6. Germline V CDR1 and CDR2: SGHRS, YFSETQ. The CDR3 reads CASSQGQGALGYTF. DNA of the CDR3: TGCGCCAGCAGCCAGGGACAGGGGGCGCTCGGCTACACCTTC.

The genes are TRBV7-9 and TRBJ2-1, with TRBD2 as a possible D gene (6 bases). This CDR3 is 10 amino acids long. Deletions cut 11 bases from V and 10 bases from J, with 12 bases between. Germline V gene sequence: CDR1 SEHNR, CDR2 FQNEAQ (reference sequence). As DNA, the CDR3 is TGTGCCGCAGCCGGGAGAGAGCAGTTCTTC. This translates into CAAAGREQFF.

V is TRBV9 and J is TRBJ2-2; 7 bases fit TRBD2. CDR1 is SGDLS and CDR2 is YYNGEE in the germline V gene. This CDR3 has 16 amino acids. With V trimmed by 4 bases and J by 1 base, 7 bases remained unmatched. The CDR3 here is CASSTGLRENTGELFF. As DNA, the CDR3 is TGTGCCAGCAGCACGGGACTAAGAGAGAACACCGGGGAGCTGTTTTTT.

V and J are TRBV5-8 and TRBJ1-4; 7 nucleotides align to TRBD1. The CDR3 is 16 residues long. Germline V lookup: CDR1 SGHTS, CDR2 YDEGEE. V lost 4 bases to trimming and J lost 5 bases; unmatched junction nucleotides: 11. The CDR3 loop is CASSRLAGQKNEKLFF. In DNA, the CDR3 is TGTGCCAGCAGCCGCCTGGCGGGACAGAAAAATGAAAAACTGTTTTTT. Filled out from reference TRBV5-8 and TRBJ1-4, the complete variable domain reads EAGVTQSPTHLIKTRGQQATLRCSPISGHTSVYWYQQALGLGLQFLLWYDEGEERNRGNFPPRFSGRQFPNYSSELNVNALELEDSALYLCASSRLAGQKNEKLFFGSGTQLSVL.

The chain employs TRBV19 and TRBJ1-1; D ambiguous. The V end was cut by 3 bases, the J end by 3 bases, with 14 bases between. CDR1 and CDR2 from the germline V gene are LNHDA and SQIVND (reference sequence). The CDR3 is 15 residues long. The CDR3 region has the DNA TGTGCCAGTAGTATCTTCAAGGGAGCGGACACTGAAGCTTTCTTT. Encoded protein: CASSIFKGADTEAFF. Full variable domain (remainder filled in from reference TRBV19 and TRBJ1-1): DGGITQSPKYLFRKEGQNVTLSCEQNLNHDAMYWYRQDPGQGLRLIYYSQIVNDFQKGDIAEGYSVSREKKESFPLTVTSAQKNPTAFYLCASSIFKGADTEAFFGQGTRLTVV.

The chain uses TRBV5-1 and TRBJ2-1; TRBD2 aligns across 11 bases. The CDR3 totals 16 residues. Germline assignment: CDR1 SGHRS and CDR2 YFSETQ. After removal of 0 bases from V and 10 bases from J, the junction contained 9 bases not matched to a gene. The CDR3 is CASSLANGASGGEQFF. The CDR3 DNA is TGCGCCAGCAGCTTGGCCAATGGGGCTAGCGGGGGGGAGCAGTTCTTC.

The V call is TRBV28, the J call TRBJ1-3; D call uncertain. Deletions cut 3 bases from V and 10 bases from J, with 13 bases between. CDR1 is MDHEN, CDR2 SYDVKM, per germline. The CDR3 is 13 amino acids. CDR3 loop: CASSFEPTFTIYF. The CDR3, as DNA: TGTGCCAGCAGTTTCGAGCCGACTTTTACCATATATTTT.

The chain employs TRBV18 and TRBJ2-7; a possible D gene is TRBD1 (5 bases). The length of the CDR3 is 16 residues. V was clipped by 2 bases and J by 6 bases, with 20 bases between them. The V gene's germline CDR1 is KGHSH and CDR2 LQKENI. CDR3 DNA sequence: TGTGCCAGCTCACCAGTCGCGGCAGGGATCATCGGCGAGCAGTACTTC. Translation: CASSPVAAGIIGEQYF.

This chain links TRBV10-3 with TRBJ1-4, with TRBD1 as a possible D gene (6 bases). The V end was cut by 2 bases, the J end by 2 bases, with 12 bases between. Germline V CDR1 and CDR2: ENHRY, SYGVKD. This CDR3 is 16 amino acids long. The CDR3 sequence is CAISEGGLETNEKLFF. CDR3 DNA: TGTGCCATCAGTGAGGGGGGCTTAGAGACTAATGAAAAACTGTTTTTT.

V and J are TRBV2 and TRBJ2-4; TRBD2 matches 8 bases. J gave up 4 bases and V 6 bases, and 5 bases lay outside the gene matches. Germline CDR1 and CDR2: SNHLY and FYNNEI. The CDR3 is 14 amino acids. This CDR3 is CASRRPGGKNIQYF. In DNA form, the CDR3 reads TGTGCCAGCAGAAGACCGGGAGGGAAAAACATTCAGTACTTC.

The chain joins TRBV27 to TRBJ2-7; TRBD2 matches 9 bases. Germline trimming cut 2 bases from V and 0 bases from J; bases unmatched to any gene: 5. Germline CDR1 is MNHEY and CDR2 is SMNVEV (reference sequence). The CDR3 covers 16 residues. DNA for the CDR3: TGTGCCAGCAGTTTAGCCGGGACTAGCATCTCCTACGAGCAGTACTTC. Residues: CASSLAGTSISYEQYF.

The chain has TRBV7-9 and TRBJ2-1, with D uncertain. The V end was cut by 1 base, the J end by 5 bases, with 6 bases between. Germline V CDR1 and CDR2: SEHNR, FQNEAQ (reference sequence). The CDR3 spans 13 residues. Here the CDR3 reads CASSLEQNNEQFF. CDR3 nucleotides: TGTGCCAGCAGCTTAGAACAGAACAATGAGCAGTTCTTC.

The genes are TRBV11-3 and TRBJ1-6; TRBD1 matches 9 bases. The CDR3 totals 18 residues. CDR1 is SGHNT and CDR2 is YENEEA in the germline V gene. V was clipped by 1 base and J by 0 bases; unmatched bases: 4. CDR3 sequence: CASSLGYRGHSYNSPLHF. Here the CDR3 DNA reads TGTGCCAGCAGCTTAGGGTACAGGGGGCACTCCTATAATTCACCCCTCCACTTT.

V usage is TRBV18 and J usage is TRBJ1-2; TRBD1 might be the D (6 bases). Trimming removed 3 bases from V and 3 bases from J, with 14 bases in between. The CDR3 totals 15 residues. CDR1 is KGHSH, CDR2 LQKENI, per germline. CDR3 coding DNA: TGTGCCAGCTCACCGGGCCCGACAGGAGACTATGGCTACACCTTC. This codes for CASSPGPTGDYGYTF.

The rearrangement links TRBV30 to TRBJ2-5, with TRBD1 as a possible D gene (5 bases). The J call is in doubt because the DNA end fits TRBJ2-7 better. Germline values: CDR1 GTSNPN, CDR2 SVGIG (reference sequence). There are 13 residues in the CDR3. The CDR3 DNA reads TGTGCCTGGAGTGTAGACAGATCCTACGAGCAGTACTTC. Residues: CAWSVDRSYEQYF.

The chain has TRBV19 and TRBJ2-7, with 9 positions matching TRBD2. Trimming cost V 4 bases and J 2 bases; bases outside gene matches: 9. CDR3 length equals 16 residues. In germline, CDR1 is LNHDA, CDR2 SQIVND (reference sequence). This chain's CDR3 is CASSTRTSELPYEQYF. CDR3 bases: TGTGCCAGTAGTACCCGGACTAGCGAGTTACCCTACGAGCAGTACTTC.

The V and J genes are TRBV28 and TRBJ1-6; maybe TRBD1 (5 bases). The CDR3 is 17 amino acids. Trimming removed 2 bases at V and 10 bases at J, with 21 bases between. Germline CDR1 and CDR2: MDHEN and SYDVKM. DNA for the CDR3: TGTGCCAGCAGTTTACCCCAAGAGCTGAGCAGGGTATCACCCCTCCACTTT. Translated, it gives CASSLPQELSRVSPLHF.

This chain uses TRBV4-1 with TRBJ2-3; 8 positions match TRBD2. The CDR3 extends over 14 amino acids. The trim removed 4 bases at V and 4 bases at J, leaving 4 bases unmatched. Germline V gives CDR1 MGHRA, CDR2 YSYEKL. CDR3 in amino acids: CASSLSGSPDTQYF. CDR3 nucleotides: TGCGCCAGCAGCCTCAGCGGGAGCCCAGATACGCAGTATTTT.

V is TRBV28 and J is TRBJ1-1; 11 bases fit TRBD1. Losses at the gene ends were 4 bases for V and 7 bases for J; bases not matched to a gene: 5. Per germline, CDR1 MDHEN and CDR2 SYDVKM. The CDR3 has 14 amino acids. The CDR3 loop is CASSSDGTGGEAFF. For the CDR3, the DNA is TGTGCCAGCAGTTCGGACGGGACAGGGGGTGAAGCTTTCTTT.

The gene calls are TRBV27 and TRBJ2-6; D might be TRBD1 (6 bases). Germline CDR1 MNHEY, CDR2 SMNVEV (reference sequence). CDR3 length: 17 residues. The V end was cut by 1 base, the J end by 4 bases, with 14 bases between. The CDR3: CASSLLNRVGGANVLTF. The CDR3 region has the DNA TGTGCCAGCAGTTTATTAAACAGGGTGGGGGGGGCCAACGTCCTGACTTTC.

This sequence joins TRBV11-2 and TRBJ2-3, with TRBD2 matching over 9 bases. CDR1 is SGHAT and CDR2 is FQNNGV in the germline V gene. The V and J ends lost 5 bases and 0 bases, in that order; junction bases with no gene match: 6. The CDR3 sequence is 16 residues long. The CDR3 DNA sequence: TGTGCCAGCAGCCCAAGGCGGGGGGGCAGCACAGATACGCAGTATTTT. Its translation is CASSPRRGGSTDTQYF.

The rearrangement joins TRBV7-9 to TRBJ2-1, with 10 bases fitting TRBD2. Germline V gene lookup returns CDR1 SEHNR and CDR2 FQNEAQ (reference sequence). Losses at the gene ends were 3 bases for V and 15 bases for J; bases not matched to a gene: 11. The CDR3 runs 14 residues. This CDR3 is CASSLDLAGVRGFF. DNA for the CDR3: TGTGCCAGCAGCTTGGATCTAGCGGGAGTACGTGGGTTCTTC.

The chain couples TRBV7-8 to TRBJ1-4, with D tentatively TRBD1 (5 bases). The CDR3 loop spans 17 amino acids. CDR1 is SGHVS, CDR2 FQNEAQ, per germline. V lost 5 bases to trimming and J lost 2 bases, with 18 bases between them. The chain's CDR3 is CASSLHPGGATNEKLFF. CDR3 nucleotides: TGTGCCAGCAGCCTCCACCCCGGAGGGGCCACTAATGAAAAACTGTTTTTT.

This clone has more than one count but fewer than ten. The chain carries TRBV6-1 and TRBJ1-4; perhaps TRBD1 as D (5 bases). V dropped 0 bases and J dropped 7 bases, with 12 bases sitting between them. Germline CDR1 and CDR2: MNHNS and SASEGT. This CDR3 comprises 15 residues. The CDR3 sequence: CASSEARWRGEKLFF. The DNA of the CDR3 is TGTGCCAGCAGTGAAGCTCGTTGGAGGGGTGAAAAACTGTTTTTT.